These 28 T cell receptor beta chains originate from one sample sequenced in a study of technical replicates of blood from four donors. Measured with immunoSEQ multiplex PCR; TCRdb has only the in-frame clones, and not every one. The sample contains about 99,000 clones, about 95% of which appear only once. What was sequenced was T cells isolated from PBMCs. These receptor sequences come from a human donor in good health.

This chain connects TRBV7-3 to TRBJ2-1; TRBD1 matches at 9 bases. Trimming took 5 bases from V and 7 from J; bases not matched to a gene: 12. The CDR3 consists of 16 residues. CDR1 SGHTA and CDR2 FQGTGA come from the germline V gene. CDR3 protein: CASSPGSGTGLNEQFF. The CDR3 nucleotides are TGTGCCAGCAGCCCCGGGAGCGGGACAGGGTTGAATGAGCAGTTCTTC. The variable domain in full, completed from reference TRBV7-3 and TRBJ2-1, reads GAGVSQTPSNKVTEKGKYVELRCDPISGHTALYWYRQSLGQGPEFLIYFQGTGAADDSGLPNDRFFAVRPEGSVSTLKIQRTERGDSAVYLCASSPGSGTGLNEQFFGPGTRLTVL.

This clone was detected once. J is TRBJ1-4 and V is TRBV4-1; D gene ambiguous. Between the trimmed V and J ends, which lost 1 base and 0 bases, there was a span of 15 bases. The CDR3 sequence is 18 residues long. In germline, CDR1 is MGHRA, CDR2 YSYEKL. CDR3 bases: TGCGCCAGCAGCCAAGGACCGGGGTCAAGCTCAACTAATGAAAAACTGTTTTTT. This codes for CASSQGPGSSSTNEKLFF.

The chain joins TRBV19 to TRBJ1-1, with D possibly being TRBD1 (5 bases). V was clipped by 0 bases and J by 12 bases, with 14 bases between them. In germline, CDR1 is LNHDA, CDR2 SQIVND (reference sequence). The CDR3 has 13 amino acids. CDR3 sequence: CASSIEGTEKPFF. The DNA for the CDR3 is TGTGCCAGTAGTATAGAAGGGACTGAGAAACCTTTCTTT.

J is TRBJ2-7 and V is TRBV6-5; 7 bases agree with TRBD2. Germline V CDR1 and CDR2: MNHEY, SVGAGI. With V trimmed by 7 bases and J by 1 base, 1 base remained unmatched. The CDR3 is 12 amino acids. The CDR3 spells CASTGRSYEQYF. The CDR3 region has the DNA TGTGCCAGCACCGGGAGGTCCTACGAGCAGTACTTC.

The DNA of the CDR3 is TGTGCCAGCCGGAGGGCGGAGGGCTACACCTTC. It encodes CASRRAEGYTF. The V call is TRBV6-6, the J call TRBJ1-2; no clear D. V was shortened by 8 bases and J by 8 bases, with 12 bases between the two germline ends. The CDR3 is 11 amino acids. In germline, CDR1 is MNHNY, CDR2 SVGAGI (reference sequence).

The table lists this clone with a few counts. This chain joins TRBV6-6 and TRBJ1-4; D is ambiguous. The CDR3 loop spans 14 amino acids. In germline, CDR1 is MNHNY, CDR2 SVGAGI (reference sequence). Trimming removed 1 base from V and 5 bases from J, with 8 bases in between. In DNA form, the CDR3 reads TGTGCCAGCAGTTACTGGGGAGAGAATGAAAAACTGTTTTTT. Amino acid sequence: CASSYWGENEKLFF.

The CDR3 DNA reads TGTGCCAGCAGCCCTCTTGGGGGACAGGGCGTTTGGACTGAAGCTTTCTTT. This codes for CASSPLGGQGVWTEAFF. The chain has TRBV5-5 and TRBJ1-1, with 9 positions matching TRBD1. The junction had 15 bases not matched to a gene; V was cut back by 4 bases and J by 5 bases. The length of the CDR3 is 17 residues. Germline V lookup: CDR1 SGHKS, CDR2 YYEKEE (reference sequence).

This chain connects TRBV27 to TRBJ2-7; D perhaps matches TRBD2 (5 bases). V was trimmed by 4 bases and J by 0 bases, leaving 10 bases between them. CDR3 length: 14 amino acids. The germline CDR1 and CDR2 sequences are MNHEY and SMNVEV (reference sequence). The CDR3 DNA reads as TGTGCCAGCAGTTATGGAGCGGACTCCTACGAGCAGTACTTC. It codes for CASSYGADSYEQYF.

V and J are TRBV5-4 and TRBJ2-5; D not certain. This CDR3 spans 14 amino acids. With 1 base removed from V and 4 bases from J, the gap between germline ends came to 11 bases. CDR1 and CDR2 from the germline V gene are SGHNT and YYREEE (reference sequence). CDR3 nucleotides: TGTGCCAGCAGCTTGTCTAACCCGGGAGAGACCCAGTACTTC. This translates into CASSLSNPGETQYF.

The chain carries TRBV5-1 and TRBJ1-2; 7 bases align to TRBD1. The V segment lost 2 bases and the J segment 10 bases; nucleotides outside the gene matches: 5. The CDR3 has 12 amino acids. CDR1 and CDR2 from the germline V gene are SGHRS and YFSETQ. The CDR3 DNA is TGCGCCAGCAGCTTCGACAGGGCGAACTACACCTTC. Protein product: CASSFDRANYTF. Based on the CDR3 plus reference TRBV5-1 and TRBJ1-2, the full variable domain is KAGVTQTPRYLIKTRGQQVTLSCSPISGHRSVSWYQQTPGQGLQFLFEYFSETQRNKGNFPGRFSGRQFSNSRSEMNVSTLELGDSALYLCASSFDRANYTFGSGTRLTVV.

The V gene is TRBV2, the J gene TRBJ2-5, with 8 bases that match TRBD1. The V segment lost 6 bases and the J segment 4 bases; nucleotides outside the gene matches: 10. CDR3 length: 15 residues. Germline V lookup: CDR1 SNHLY, CDR2 FYNNEI. Here the CDR3 DNA reads TGTGCCAGCAGGACTGGACAGGGTAGTAGAGAGACCCAGTACTTC. Translated, it gives CASRTGQGSRETQYF.

The genes are TRBV5-4 and TRBJ1-1, with TRBD1 as a possible D gene (5 bases). Trimming pared 0 bases from V and 0 bases from J, leaving 6 bases between. Germline CDR1 and CDR2: SGHNT and YYREEE (reference sequence). This CDR3 has 14 amino acids. Written as DNA, the CDR3 is TGTGCCAGCAGCTTGGTAGGGGTGAACACTGAAGCTTTCTTT. Translation: CASSLVGVNTEAFF.

The chain carries TRBV4-2 and TRBJ2-1; 10 positions agree with TRBD2. Germline V gene sequence: CDR1 LGHNA, CDR2 YNFKEQ. After removal of 4 bases from V and 9 bases from J, the junction contained 6 bases not matched to a gene. This CDR3 comprises 14 residues. The CDR3 DNA follows: TGTGCCAGCAGCCTGAGCGGGAGGGCCATTGAGCAGTTCTTC. Amino acid sequence: CASSLSGRAIEQFF.

This rearrangement joins TRBV15 to TRBJ1-3; D gene uncertain. The CDR3 has 16 residues. Trimming pared 1 base from V and 6 bases from J, leaving 16 bases between. Per the germline V gene, CDR1 is LNHNV and CDR2 is YYDKDF (reference sequence). The DNA of the CDR3 is TGTGCCACCAGCAGAGCGGAGGTCCGGGCGGCAAACACCATATATTTT. Encoded protein: CATSRAEVRAANTIYF.

The genes are TRBV6-1 and TRBJ2-1; 7 bases map to TRBD1. Germline CDR1 is MNHNS and CDR2 is SASEGT. V lost 2 bases to trimming and J lost 3 bases; unmatched junction nucleotides: 7. The CDR3 is made up of 16 amino acids. CDR3 region: CASSERGGGVYNEQFF. In DNA, the CDR3 is TGTGCCAGCAGTGAACGAGGGGGCGGTGTCTACAATGAGCAGTTCTTC.

Written as DNA, the CDR3 is TGTGCCAGCTCCCCCGGGATTGGAGAGACCCAGTACTTC. The encoded protein is CASSPGIGETQYF. The chain has TRBV18 and TRBJ2-5; D might be TRBD2 (5 bases). This CDR3 region has 13 residues. CDR1 and CDR2 from the germline V gene are KGHSH and LQKENI. V shed 6 bases and J shed 4 bases, with 12 bases lying between them.

J is TRBJ1-2 and V is TRBV27, with a possible D match to TRBD1 (6 bases). The CDR3 is made up of 15 amino acids. V gave up 4 bases and J gave up 3 bases, with 15 bases separating them. Germline CDR1 and CDR2: MNHEY and SMNVEV (reference sequence). CDR3 in DNA: TGTGCCAGCAGTTCGACAGGAATCCCTGACTATGGCTACACCTTC. It encodes CASSSTGIPDYGYTF.

The chain is built from TRBV5-6 and TRBJ2-5; D might be TRBD2 (6 bases). The ends were cut back, 6 bases at V and 5 bases at J, with 20 bases in the middle. This CDR3 contains 15 residues. The germline V gene encodes CDR1 SGHDT and CDR2 YYEEEE. CDR3 protein: CASNLDGSPSETQYF. The CDR3 DNA follows: TGTGCCAGCAACTTAGACGGGAGCCCGAGCGAGACCCAGTACTTC.

The chain carries TRBV21-1 and TRBJ2-7; the DNA was not used to check the table's D call, TRBD1. TRBV21-1 is recorded as a pseudogene. There are 15 residues in the CDR3. The DNA of the CDR3 is TGTGCCAGCCGGGATAACAGGGGAACCCCCTACGAGCAGTACTTC. It specifies CASRDNRGTPYEQYF.

The CDR3 DNA follows: TGTGCCAGCAGTCCCTCTAGGAGAAATACCGGGGAGCTGTTTTTT. This sequence encodes CASSPSRRNTGELFF. The V and J genes are TRBV28 and TRBJ2-2, with D hard to call. There are 15 residues in the CDR3. V gave up 5 bases and J gave up 5 bases, with 15 bases separating them. Germline lookup yields CDR1 MDHEN and CDR2 SYDVKM.

This rearrangement joins TRBV7-9 to TRBJ2-3; D gene unclear. Per the germline V gene, CDR1 is SEHNR and CDR2 is FQNEAQ (reference sequence). The ends were cut back, 0 bases at V and 6 bases at J, with 4 bases in the middle. The CDR3 runs to 12 residues. CDR3 region: CASSLAQDTQYF. The CDR3 DNA reads as TGTGCCAGCAGCTTAGCGCAGGATACGCAGTATTTT.

The chain is built from TRBV5-1 and TRBJ2-6, with D possibly being TRBD2 (5 bases). This CDR3 comprises 18 residues. Looked up from germline, CDR1 is SGHRS and CDR2 is YFSETQ. V lost 0 bases and J lost 0, with 13 bases in between. This CDR3 is CASSLAEGSPSGANVLTF. The CDR3 coding sequence is TGCGCCAGCAGCTTGGCCGAGGGTTCCCCCTCTGGGGCCAACGTCCTGACTTTC.

V usage is TRBV18 and J usage is TRBJ1-5, with 7 bases identical to TRBD1. V lost 2 bases, J lost 3 bases, and 7 bases stayed unmatched. The CDR3 has 16 residues. Germline V gene sequence: CDR1 KGHSH, CDR2 LQKENI. The CDR3 reads CASSPTADRSNQPQHF. CDR3 DNA: TGTGCCAGCTCACCAACAGCGGACAGGTCCAATCAGCCCCAGCATTTT.

V usage is TRBV19 and J usage is TRBJ1-2; D might be TRBD1 (6 bases). V lost 7 bases, J lost 6 bases, and 15 bases lay in between. The CDR3 loop spans 13 amino acids. Germline assignment: CDR1 LNHDA and CDR2 SQIVND (reference sequence). The CDR3 sequence is CASNERGGDGYTF. The DNA for the CDR3 is TGTGCCAGTAATGAAAGAGGGGGGGATGGCTACACCTTC. Supplemented by reference TRBV19 and TRBJ1-2, the full variable domain reads DGGITQSPKYLFRKEGQNVTLSCEQNLNHDAMYWYRQDPGQGLRLIYYSQIVNDFQKGDIAEGYSVSREKKESFPLTVTSAQKNPTAFYLCASNERGGDGYTFGSGTRLTVV.

In the case of this clone: A junction end diverges from the germline sequence, so it may reflect a read error. This chain links TRBV2 with TRBJ1-1; 7 nucleotides line up with TRBD1. Looked up from germline, CDR1 is SNHLY and CDR2 is FYNNEI. This CDR3 contains 15 residues. The CDR3 nucleotides are TGTGTCAGCAGTGAAGGAAGGGGGCGACGGACTGAAGCTTTCTTT. Translated: CVSSEGRGRRTEAFF.

The chain uses TRBV4-1 and TRBJ2-1; 7 nucleotides align to TRBD2. J lost 8 bases, V lost 4 bases, and 14 bases had no gene match. The germline gives CDR1 MGHRA, CDR2 YSYEKL. The CDR3 has 16 residues. The CDR3 DNA is TGCGCCAGCAGCCTCTTGACGGGGGGACGTATCTATGAGCAGTTCTTC. Protein: CASSLLTGGRIYEQFF.

The chain carries TRBV6-1 and TRBJ2-7; no clear D gene. Germline CDR1 and CDR2: MNHNS and SASEGT. The ends were cut back, 7 bases at V and 1 base at J, with 14 bases in the middle. There are 14 residues in the CDR3. The CDR3 spells CASTEQPQSYEQYF. CDR3 nucleotide sequence: TGTGCCAGCACCGAACAGCCCCAGTCCTACGAGCAGTACTTC.

The chain joins TRBV7-8 to TRBJ2-7, with D perhaps TRBD2 (7 bases). The CDR3 contains 15 residues. Trimming took off 0 bases at V and 5 bases at J, with 14 bases between the two ends. Germline V gene sequence: CDR1 SGHVS, CDR2 FQNEAQ. DNA of the CDR3: TGTGCCAGCAGCTTAGCCCAGGGGAGGGCAGACGAGCAGTACTTC. It translates to CASSLAQGRADEQYF.